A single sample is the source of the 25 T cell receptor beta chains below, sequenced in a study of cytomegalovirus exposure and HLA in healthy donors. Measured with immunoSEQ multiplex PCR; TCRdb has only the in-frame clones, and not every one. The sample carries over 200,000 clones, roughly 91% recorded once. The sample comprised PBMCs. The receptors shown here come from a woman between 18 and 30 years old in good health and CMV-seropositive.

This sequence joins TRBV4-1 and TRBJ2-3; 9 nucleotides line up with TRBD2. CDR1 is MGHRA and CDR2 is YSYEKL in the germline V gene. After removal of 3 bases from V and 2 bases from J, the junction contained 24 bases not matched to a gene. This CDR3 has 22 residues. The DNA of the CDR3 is TGCGCCAGCAGCCATTATATTAGCGGGAGCTCCCCCATCAAACGTCTCACAGATACGCAGTATTTT. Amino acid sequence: CASSHYISGSSPIKRLTDTQYF.

For the CDR3, the DNA is TGTGCCAGCAGTTCGGTCGTGGGGGCCACCAATCAGCCCCAGCATTTT. It is translated as CASSSVVGATNQPQHF. The V call is TRBV27, the J call TRBJ1-5; TRBD1 might be the D (6 bases). The CDR3 is 16 amino acids. Trimming pared 4 bases from V and 3 bases from J, leaving 16 bases between. CDR1 is MNHEY, CDR2 SMNVEV, per germline (reference sequence).

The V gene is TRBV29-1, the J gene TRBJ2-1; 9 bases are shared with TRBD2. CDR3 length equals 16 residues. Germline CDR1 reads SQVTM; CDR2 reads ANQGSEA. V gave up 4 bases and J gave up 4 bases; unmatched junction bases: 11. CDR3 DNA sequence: TGCAGCGTTGTTGCGGGAGGGGTCGAGGAGTACAATGAGCAGTTCTTC. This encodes CSVVAGGVEEYNEQFF.

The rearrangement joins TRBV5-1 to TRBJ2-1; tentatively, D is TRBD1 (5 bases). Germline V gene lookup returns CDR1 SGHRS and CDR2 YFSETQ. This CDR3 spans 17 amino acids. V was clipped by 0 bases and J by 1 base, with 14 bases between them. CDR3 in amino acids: CASSLEQVFTSYNEQFF. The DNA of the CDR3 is TGCGCCAGCAGCTTGGAACAGGTCTTCACTTCCTACAATGAGCAGTTCTTC. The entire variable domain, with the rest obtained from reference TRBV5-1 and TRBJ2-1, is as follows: KAGVTQTPRYLIKTRGQQVTLSCSPISGHRSVSWYQQTPGQGLQFLFEYFSETQRNKGNFPGRFSGRQFSNSRSEMNVSTLELGDSALYLCASSLEQVFTSYNEQFFGPGTRLTVL.

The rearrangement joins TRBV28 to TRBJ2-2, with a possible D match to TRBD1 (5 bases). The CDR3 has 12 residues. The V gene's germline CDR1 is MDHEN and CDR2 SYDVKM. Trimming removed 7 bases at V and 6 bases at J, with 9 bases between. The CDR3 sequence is CASIAGPGELFF. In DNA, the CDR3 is TGTGCCAGCATCGCAGGGCCCGGGGAGCTGTTTTTT.

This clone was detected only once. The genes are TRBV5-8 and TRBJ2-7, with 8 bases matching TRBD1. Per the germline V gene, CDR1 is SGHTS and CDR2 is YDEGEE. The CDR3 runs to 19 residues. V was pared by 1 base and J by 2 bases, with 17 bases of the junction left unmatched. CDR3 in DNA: TGTGCCAGCAGCTTGTTCATGGGGAAAACAGGGGGTAGAACCTACGAGCAGTACTTC. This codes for CASSLFMGKTGGRTYEQYF.

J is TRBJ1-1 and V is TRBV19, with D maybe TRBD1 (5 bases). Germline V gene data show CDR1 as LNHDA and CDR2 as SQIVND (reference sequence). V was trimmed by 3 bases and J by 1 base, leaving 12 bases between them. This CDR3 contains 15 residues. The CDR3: CASSISQGWNTEAFF. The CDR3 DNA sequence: TGTGCCAGTAGTATCTCCCAGGGATGGAACACTGAAGCTTTCTTT. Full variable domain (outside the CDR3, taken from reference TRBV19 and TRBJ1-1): DGGITQSPKYLFRKEGQNVTLSCEQNLNHDAMYWYRQDPGQGLRLIYYSQIVNDFQKGDIAEGYSVSREKKESFPLTVTSAQKNPTAFYLCASSISQGWNTEAFFGQGTRLTVV.

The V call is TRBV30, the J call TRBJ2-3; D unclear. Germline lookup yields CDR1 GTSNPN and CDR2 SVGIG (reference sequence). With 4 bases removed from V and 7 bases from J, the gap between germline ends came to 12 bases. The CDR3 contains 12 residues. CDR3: CAWTPHTNTQYF. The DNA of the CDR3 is TGTGCCTGGACCCCCCACACTAATACGCAGTATTTT.

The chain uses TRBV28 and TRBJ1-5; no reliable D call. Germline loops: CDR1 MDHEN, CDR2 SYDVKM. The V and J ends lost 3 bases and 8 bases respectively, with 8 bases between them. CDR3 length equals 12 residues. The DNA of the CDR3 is TGTGCCAGCAGTTTGCTACTTAAGCCCCAGCATTTT. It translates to CASSLLLKPQHF.

The CDR3 spells CASSSQGKWLAGGDEQYF. In DNA, the CDR3 is TGTGCCAGCAGTTCTCAGGGGAAGTGGCTAGCGGGAGGCGACGAGCAGTACTTC. The chain carries TRBV27 and TRBJ2-7; 11 bases match TRBD2. The CDR3 spans 18 residues. The germline gives CDR1 MNHEY, CDR2 SMNVEV (reference sequence). V lost 4 bases, J lost 5 bases, and 16 bases stayed unmatched.

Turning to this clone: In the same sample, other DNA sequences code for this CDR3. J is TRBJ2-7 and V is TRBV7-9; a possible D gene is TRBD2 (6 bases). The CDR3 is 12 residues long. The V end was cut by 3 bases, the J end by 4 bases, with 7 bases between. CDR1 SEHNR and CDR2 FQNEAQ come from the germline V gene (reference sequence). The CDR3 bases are TGTGCCAGCAGCTTGACTAGTTACGAGCAGTACTTC. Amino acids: CASSLTSYEQYF.

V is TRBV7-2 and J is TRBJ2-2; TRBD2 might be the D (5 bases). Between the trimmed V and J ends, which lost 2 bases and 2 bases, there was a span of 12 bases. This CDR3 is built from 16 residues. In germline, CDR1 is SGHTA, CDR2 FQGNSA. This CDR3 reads CASSLLAGDNTGELFF. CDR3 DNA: TGTGCCAGCAGCTTATTGGCCGGGGATAACACCGGGGAGCTGTTTTTT.

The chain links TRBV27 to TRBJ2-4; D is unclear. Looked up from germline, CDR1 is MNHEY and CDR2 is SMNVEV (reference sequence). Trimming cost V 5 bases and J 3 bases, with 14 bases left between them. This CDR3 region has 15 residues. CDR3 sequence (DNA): TGTGCCAGCAGTCTCCTAGTGGCTGGCAAAAACATTCAGTACTTC. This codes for CASSLLVAGKNIQYF.

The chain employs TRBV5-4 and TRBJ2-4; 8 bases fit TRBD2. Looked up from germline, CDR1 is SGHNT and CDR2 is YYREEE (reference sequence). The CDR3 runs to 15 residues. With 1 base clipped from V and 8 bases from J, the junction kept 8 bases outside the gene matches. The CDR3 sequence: CASSLPGGRADIQYF. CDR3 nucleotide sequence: TGTGCCAGCAGCTTGCCGGGGGGGAGGGCCGACATTCAGTACTTC.

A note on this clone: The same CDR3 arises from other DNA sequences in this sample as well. The CDR3 sequence: CASSIGLAGQETQYF. The CDR3 bases are TGTGCCAGCAGCATAGGACTAGCGGGCCAAGAGACCCAGTACTTC. The V gene is TRBV5-6, the J gene TRBJ2-5; 11 bases fit TRBD2. V lost 4 bases to trimming and J lost 1 base; unmatched junction nucleotides: 3. The V gene's germline CDR1 is SGHDT and CDR2 YYEEEE. The CDR3 contains 15 residues. The complete variable domain, with remaining parts taken from reference TRBV5-6 and TRBJ2-5, reads DAGVTQSPTHLIKTRGQQVTLRCSPKSGHDTVSWYQQALGQGPQFIFQYYEEEERQRGNFPDRFSGHQFPNYSSELNVNALLLGDSALYLCASSIGLAGQETQYFGPGTRLLVL.

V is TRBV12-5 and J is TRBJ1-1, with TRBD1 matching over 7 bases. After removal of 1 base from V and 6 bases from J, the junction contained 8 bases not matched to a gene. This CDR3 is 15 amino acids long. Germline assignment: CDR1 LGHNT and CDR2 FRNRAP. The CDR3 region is CASGLGQGSWSEAFF. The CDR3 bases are TGTGCTAGTGGTTTGGGACAGGGAAGTTGGTCTGAAGCTTTCTTT.

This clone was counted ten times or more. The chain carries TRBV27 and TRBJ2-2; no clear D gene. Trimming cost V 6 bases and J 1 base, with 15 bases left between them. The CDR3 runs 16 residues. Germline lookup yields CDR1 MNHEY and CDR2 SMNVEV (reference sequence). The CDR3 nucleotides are TGTGCCAGCAGCAACCGCGTGAGGTTGAACACCGGGGAGCTGTTTTTT. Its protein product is CASSNRVRLNTGELFF.

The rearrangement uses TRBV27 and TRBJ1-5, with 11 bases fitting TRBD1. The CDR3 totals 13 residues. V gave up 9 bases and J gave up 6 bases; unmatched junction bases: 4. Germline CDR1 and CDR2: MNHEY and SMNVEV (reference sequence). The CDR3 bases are TGTGCCAGACCGGACAGGGGGCTTCAGCCCCAGCATTTT. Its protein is CARPDRGLQPQHF.

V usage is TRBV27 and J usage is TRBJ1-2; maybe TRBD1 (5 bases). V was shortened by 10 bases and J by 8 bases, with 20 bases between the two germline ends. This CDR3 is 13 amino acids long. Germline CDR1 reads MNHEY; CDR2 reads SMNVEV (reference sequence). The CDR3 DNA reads TGTGCCACCCGAGGGGAGGGGCCCATCGGCTACACCTTC. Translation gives CATRGEGPIGYTF.

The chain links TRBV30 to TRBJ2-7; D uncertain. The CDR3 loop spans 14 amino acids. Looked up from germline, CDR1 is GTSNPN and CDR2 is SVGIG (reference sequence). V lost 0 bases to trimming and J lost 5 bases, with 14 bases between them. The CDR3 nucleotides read TGTGCCTGGAGTGTAGACCGCCACCGGGACGAGCAGTACTTC. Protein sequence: CAWSVDRHRDEQYF. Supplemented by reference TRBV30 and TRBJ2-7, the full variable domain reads SQTIHQWPATLVQPVGSPLSLECTVEGTSNPNLYWYRQAAGRGLQLLFYSVGIGQISSEVPQNLSASRPQDRQFILSSKKLLLSDSGFYLCAWSVDRHRDEQYFGPGTRLTVT.

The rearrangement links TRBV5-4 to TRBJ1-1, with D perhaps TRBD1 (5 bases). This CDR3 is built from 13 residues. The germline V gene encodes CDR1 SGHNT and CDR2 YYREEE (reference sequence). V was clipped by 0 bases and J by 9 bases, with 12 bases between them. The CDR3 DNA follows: TGTGCCAGCAGCTTGGCAGGTGGGGGGAAAGCTTTCTTT. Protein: CASSLAGGGKAFF.

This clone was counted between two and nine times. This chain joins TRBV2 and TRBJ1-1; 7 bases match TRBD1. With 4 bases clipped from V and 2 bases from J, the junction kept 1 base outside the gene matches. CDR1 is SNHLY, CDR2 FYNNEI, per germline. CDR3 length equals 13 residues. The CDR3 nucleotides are TGTGCCAGCAGTGGGGACAGCAACACTGAAGCTTTCTTT. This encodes CASSGDSNTEAFF.

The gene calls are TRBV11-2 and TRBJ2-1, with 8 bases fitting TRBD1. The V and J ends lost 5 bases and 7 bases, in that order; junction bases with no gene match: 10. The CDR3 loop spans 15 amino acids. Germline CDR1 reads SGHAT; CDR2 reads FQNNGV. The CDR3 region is CASSPPQGAGNEQFF. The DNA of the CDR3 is TGTGCCAGCAGCCCGCCGCAGGGGGCGGGAAATGAGCAGTTCTTC. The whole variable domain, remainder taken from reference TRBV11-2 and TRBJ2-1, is EAGVAQSPRYKIIEKRQSVAFWCNPISGHATLYWYQQILGQGPKLLIQFQNNGVVDDSQLPKDRFSAERLKGVDSTLKIQPAKLEDSAVYLCASSPPQGAGNEQFFGPGTRLTVL.

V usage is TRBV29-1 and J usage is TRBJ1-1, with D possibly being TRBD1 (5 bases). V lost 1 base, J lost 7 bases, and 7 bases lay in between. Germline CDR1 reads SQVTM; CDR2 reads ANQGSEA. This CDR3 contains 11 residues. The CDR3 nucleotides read TGCAGCGTTGAAGCAGGGATTGAAGCTTTCTTT. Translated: CSVEAGIEAFF.

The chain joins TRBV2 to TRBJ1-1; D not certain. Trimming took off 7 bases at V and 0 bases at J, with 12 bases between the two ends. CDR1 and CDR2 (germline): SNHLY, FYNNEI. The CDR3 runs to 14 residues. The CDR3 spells CASTQTAMNTEAFF. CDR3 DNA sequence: TGTGCCAGCACCCAGACTGCCATGAACACTGAAGCTTTCTTT.